The 17 T cell receptor beta chains below all came from one sample that was sequenced in a study of blood T cell repertoires in COVID-19. The protocol was immunoSEQ multiplex PCR, while the TCRdb copy is restricted to in-frame clones and leaves out a portion. This table holds around 290,000 clones, approximately 91% found once. Input material: PBMCs or T cells enriched from blood (not recorded which). The receptor source for this set is a woman aged 40 to 50 who had recovered from COVID-19.

This clone has more than one count but fewer than ten. The J gene is TRBJ1-2, the V gene TRBV10-3; no definite D call. This CDR3 comprises 14 residues. Deletions cut 0 bases from V and 1 base from J, with 6 bases between. Germline values: CDR1 ENHRY, CDR2 SYGVKD. CDR3: CAISESENNYGYTF. CDR3 in DNA: TGTGCCATCAGTGAGTCAGAGAATAACTATGGCTACACCTTC.

CDR3: CASSYVRGRANMNEQFF. CDR3 DNA sequence: TGTGCCAGCAGTTACGTTCGAGGGAGGGCCAATATGAATGAGCAGTTCTTC. The chain is built from TRBV6-2 or TRBV6-3 and TRBJ2-1, with TRBD2 matching 7 bases. Trimming cost V 2 bases and J 7 bases; bases outside gene matches: 14. This CDR3 is built from 17 residues. Germline loops: CDR1 MNHEY, CDR2 SVGEGT.

The J gene is TRBJ2-1, the V gene TRBV13; TRBD2 matches at 8 bases. V was pared by 8 bases and J by 4 bases, with 4 bases of the junction left unmatched. The CDR3 sequence is 13 residues long. Germline-derived CDR1 and CDR2 are PRHDT and FYEKMQ (reference sequence). CDR3 in amino acids: CASVAGQYNEQFF. CDR3 bases: TGTGCCAGCGTAGCGGGGCAATACAATGAGCAGTTCTTC.

This rearrangement joins TRBV7-9 to TRBJ1-1, with TRBD1 as a possible D gene (6 bases). This CDR3 spans 16 amino acids. V lost 5 bases, J lost 1 base, and 17 bases lay in between. Germline V gene sequence: CDR1 SEHNR, CDR2 FQNEAQ (reference sequence). DNA for the CDR3: TGTGCCAGCAGCCGAACTCCCAGGACAGAGAACACTGAAGCTTTCTTT. Protein product: CASSRTPRTENTEAFF.

This rearrangement joins TRBV3-1 (or the pseudogene TRBV3-2) to TRBJ2-5, with TRBD1 identical over 7 bases. Germline V gene lookup returns CDR1 LGHDT and CDR2 YNNKEL (reference sequence). After removal of 1 base from V and 2 bases from J, the junction contained 7 bases not matched to a gene. This CDR3 spans 16 amino acids. The CDR3 region is CASSQVPTGIQETQYF. In DNA, the CDR3 is TGTGCCAGCAGCCAAGTCCCGACAGGGATTCAAGAGACCCAGTACTTC.

This clone was counted once. V usage is TRBV6-5 and J usage is TRBJ1-6; no firm D call. This CDR3 is 15 amino acids long. CDR1 MNHEY and CDR2 SVGAGI come from the germline V gene. V lost 5 bases and J lost 9, with 17 bases in between. The CDR3 DNA reads as TGTGCCAGCAGTCTGACACTGTCGGGAATTTCACCCCTCCACTTT. This translates into CASSLTLSGISPLHF.

This chain joins TRBV6-2 or TRBV6-3 and TRBJ2-7; 14 bases fit TRBD2. Germline-derived CDR1 and CDR2 are MNHEY and SVGEGT. The CDR3 contains 15 residues. V lost 6 bases and J lost 5; bases outside the gene matches: 6. This CDR3 reads CASSRGTSGSNEQYF. CDR3 nucleotides: TGTGCCAGCAGCCGCGGGACTAGCGGGAGCAACGAGCAGTACTTC.

V usage is TRBV4-1 and J usage is TRBJ2-7, with 9 bases that match TRBD2. CDR3 length: 15 residues. Germline values: CDR1 MGHRA, CDR2 YSYEKL. The V gene end was trimmed by 1 base and the J gene end by 3 bases; junction bases not matched to a gene: 4. CDR3 DNA sequence: TGCGCCAGCAGCCAAGGGCTAGCGGGGATCTACGAGCAGTACTTC. It is translated as CASSQGLAGIYEQYF.

The chain carries TRBV29-1 and TRBJ2-1, with 8 bases fitting TRBD1. J was trimmed by 2 bases and V by 4 bases; bases with no gene match: 4. The length of the CDR3 is 14 residues. Germline assignment: CDR1 SQVTM and CDR2 ANQGSEA. The CDR3 region is CSVGPGGTYNEQFF. The CDR3 nucleotides are TGCAGCGTTGGGCCAGGGGGCACCTACAATGAGCAGTTCTTC.

The chain has TRBV5-1 and TRBJ1-2; D unresolved. CDR3 length: 15 residues. V was shortened by 2 bases and J by 1 base, with 12 bases between the two germline ends. Germline loops: CDR1 SGHRS, CDR2 YFSETQ. The CDR3, as DNA: TGCGCCAGCAGCTTATCGGGAGAGGGTAACTATGGCTACACCTTC. Translated: CASSLSGEGNYGYTF.

J is TRBJ1-4 and V is TRBV19; D ambiguous. CDR1 and CDR2 (germline): LNHDA, SQIVND (reference sequence). This CDR3 has 11 amino acids. V lost 7 bases and J lost 5, with 5 bases in between. The CDR3 reads CASNRNEKLFF. As DNA, the CDR3 is TGTGCCAGTAACCGGAATGAAAAACTGTTTTTT.

The chain recombines TRBV2 with TRBJ1-1; 8 nucleotides agree with TRBD1. V lost 5 bases to trimming and J lost 9 bases; unmatched junction nucleotides: 2. The CDR3 length is 11 residues. Germline V lookup: CDR1 SNHLY, CDR2 FYNNEI. The CDR3, as DNA: TGTGCCAGCAGTCGGGACAGGAAAGCTTTCTTT. This translates into CASSRDRKAFF. The variable domain in full, completed from reference TRBV2 and TRBJ1-1, reads EPEVTQTPSHQVTQMGQEVILRCVPISNHLYFYWYRQILGQKVEFLVSFYNNEISEKSEIFDDQFSVERPDGSNFTLKIRSTKLEDSAMYFCASSRDRKAFFGQGTRLTVV.

V gene TRBV4-1 combines with J gene TRBJ2-1; the D gene is possibly TRBD2 (9 bases). V dropped 1 base and J dropped 0 bases, with 16 bases sitting between them. From germline, CDR1 is MGHRA and CDR2 YSYEKL. The CDR3 loop spans 18 amino acids. The chain's CDR3 is CASSQVQGGLASYNEQFF. The CDR3 bases are TGCGCCAGCAGCCAAGTACAGGGGGGACTAGCCTCCTACAATGAGCAGTTCTTC.

This clone was found once. The genes are TRBV10-3 and TRBJ1-2; 11 nucleotides match TRBD1. V shed 2 bases, J shed 5 bases, and the junction held 7 bases outside the gene matches. This CDR3 region has 16 residues. Germline V gene lookup returns CDR1 ENHRY and CDR2 SYGVKD. The DNA of the CDR3 is TGTGCCATCAGTGAGGCTACGGGACAGGGGGAATATGGCTACACCTTC. Encoded protein: CAISEATGQGEYGYTF.

This chain uses TRBV7-9 with TRBJ1-3; D gene ambiguous. Looked up from germline, CDR1 is SEHNR and CDR2 is FQNEAQ (reference sequence). V was cut by 5 bases and J by 9 bases, with 11 bases left in between. The CDR3 is made up of 12 amino acids. CDR3 in amino acids: CASSAGEGTIYF. In nucleotides, the CDR3 is TGTGCCAGCAGCGCCGGGGAGGGCACCATATATTTT.

The DNA of the CDR3 is TGTGCCAGCAGCCGAGCGGGGACAGCCAACACCGGGGAGCTGTTTTTT. Residues: CASSRAGTANTGELFF. The chain employs TRBV6-6 and TRBJ2-2; D possibly uses TRBD1 or TRBD2 (7 bases each). Germline CDR1 reads MNHNY; CDR2 reads SVGAGI (reference sequence). Trimming shortened V by 6 bases and J by 2 bases, and 16 bases separated the two germline ends. The CDR3 is made up of 16 amino acids.

The chain couples TRBV18 to TRBJ2-3, with D hard to call. Trimming removed 2 bases at V and 4 bases at J, with 7 bases between. Germline-derived CDR1 and CDR2 are KGHSH and LQKENI. This CDR3 region has 13 residues. CDR3 DNA sequence: TGTGCCAGCTCACCATGGAGTGCAGATACGCAGTATTTT. Amino acids: CASSPWSADTQYF.